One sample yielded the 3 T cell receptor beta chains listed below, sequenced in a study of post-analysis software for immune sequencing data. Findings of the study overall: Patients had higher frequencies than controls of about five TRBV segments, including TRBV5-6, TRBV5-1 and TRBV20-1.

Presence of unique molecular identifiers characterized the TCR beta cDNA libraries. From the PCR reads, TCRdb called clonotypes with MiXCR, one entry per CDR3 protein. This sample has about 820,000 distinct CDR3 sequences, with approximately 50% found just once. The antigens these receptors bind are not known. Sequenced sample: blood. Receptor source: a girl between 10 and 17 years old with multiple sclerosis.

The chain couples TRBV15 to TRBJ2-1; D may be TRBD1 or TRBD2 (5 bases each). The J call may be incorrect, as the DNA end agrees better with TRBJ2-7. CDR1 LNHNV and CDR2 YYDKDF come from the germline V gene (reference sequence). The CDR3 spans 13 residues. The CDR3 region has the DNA TGTGCCACGAGTATCACCCGGGACCGGGAGCAGTACTTC. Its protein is CATSITRDREQYF.

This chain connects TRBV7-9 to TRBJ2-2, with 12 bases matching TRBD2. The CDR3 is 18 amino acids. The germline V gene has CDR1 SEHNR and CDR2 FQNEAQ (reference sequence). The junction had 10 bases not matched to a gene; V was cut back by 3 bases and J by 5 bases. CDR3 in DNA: TGTGCCAGCAGCTTGGCCGGACTAGCGGGACAGTGGACCGGGGAGCTGTTTTTT. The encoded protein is CASSLAGLAGQWTGELFF.

CDR3 residues: CSARPGGFLQPQHF. Written as DNA, the CDR3 is TGCAGTGCTAGACCAGGGGGATTTCTTCAGCCCCAGCATTTT. This sequence joins TRBV20-1 and TRBJ1-5, with 7 positions matching TRBD1. Germline CDR1 is DFQATT and CDR2 is SNEGSKA (reference sequence). Trimming cost V 2 bases and J 6 bases; bases outside gene matches: 7. This CDR3 has 14 amino acids.